This record concerns one T cell receptor beta chain sequence. The data were obtained in a study of T cell responses to AZD1222 COVID-19 vaccine. Method: immunoSEQ multiplex PCR; TCRdb's copy keeps in-frame clones and lacks some. The sample records approximately 60,000 clones, 84% being singletons. The length of the CDR3 is 17 residues. Germline CDR1 and CDR2: SEHNR and FQNEAQ (reference sequence). The V segment lost 3 bases and the J segment 4 bases; nucleotides outside the gene matches: 7. The clonotype was recovered from an adult in good health. The chain has TRBV7-9 and TRBJ2-1; 12 positions agree with TRBD2. The material was peripheral blood, obtained on day 0 of AZD1222 vaccination. As DNA, the CDR3 is TGTGCCAGCAGCTTTCTCCCTAGCGGGGGGGGATACAATGAGCAGTTCTTC. Its translation: CASSFLPSGGGYNEQFF. The full variable domain, rest sourced from reference TRBV7-9 and TRBJ2-1, is DTGVSQNPRHKITKRGQNVTFRCDPISEHNRLYWYRQTLGQGPEFLTYFQNEAQLEKSRLLSDRFSAERPKGSFSTLEIQRTEQGDSAMYLCASSFLPSGGGYNEQFFGPGTRLTVL.